The 7 T cell receptor beta chains below were found in one sample sequenced in a study of blood T cells in healthy people across ages (dated by TCRdb to about 2015). The method was 5' RACE. Sequenced on an Illumina HiSeq 2500. A second roughly 6 to 12 cycle PCR used a sample-barcoded 5' primer and a J-beta primer mix. TCRdb's own reprocessing of the public reads used fastp at Q25 and MiXCR and kept productive beta chains. For every CDR3 protein sequence, its rows merge into one entry that carries the most common genes and DNA. Recorded for this sample are around 940,000 distinct CDR3 sequences; roughly half of them occurred a single time. The ten largest make up about 22% of the sample. Sequencing was carried out using blood. The receptors come from a woman aged 60-75 years in good health.

V gene TRBV29-1 combines with J gene TRBJ1-2; D might be TRBD1 (5 bases). The V end was cut by 6 bases, the J end by 7 bases, with 9 bases between. This CDR3 is 10 amino acids long. CDR1 SQVTM and CDR2 ANQGSEA come from the germline V gene. CDR3 amino acids: CSVGHRGYTF. The CDR3 DNA is TGCAGCGTCGGACATCGTGGCTACACCTTC.

The chain employs TRBV29-1 and TRBJ1-5; the D gene is possibly TRBD1 (5 bases). CDR1 is SQVTM and CDR2 is ANQGSEA in the germline V gene. V dropped 4 bases and J dropped 6 bases, with 16 bases sitting between them. The CDR3 length is 14 residues. The CDR3 nucleotides are TGCAGCGTTGCTCAATACGATGGGGCTCAGCCCCAGCATTTT. Amino acids: CSVAQYDGAQPQHF.

This clonotype was detected a few times. This chain connects TRBV7-2 to TRBJ2-1; 8 bases match TRBD1. This CDR3 spans 15 amino acids. The germline CDR1 and CDR2 sequences are SGHTA and FQGNSA. V lost 4 bases and J lost 5; bases outside the gene matches: 7. CDR3 nucleotides: TGTGCCAGCAGCTCCTCCGGGACAGGCCACAATGAGCAGTTCTTC. Amino acid sequence: CASSSSGTGHNEQFF. Variable domain in full (rest from reference TRBV7-2 and TRBJ2-1): GAGVSQSPSNKVTEKGKDVELRCDPISGHTALYWYRQSLGQGLEFLIYFQGNSAPDKSGLPSDRFSAERTGGSVSTLTIQRTQQEDSAVYLCASSSSGTGHNEQFFGPGTRLTVL.

The rearrangement joins TRBV28 to TRBJ2-1, with D perhaps assigned TRBD1 or TRBD2 (5 bases each). Germline V gene sequence: CDR1 MDHEN, CDR2 SYDVKM. V was pared by 7 bases and J by 6 bases, with 16 bases between. The CDR3 has 14 amino acids. The CDR3 protein is CASKIGVGVNEQFF. CDR3 in DNA: TGTGCCAGCAAAATTGGGGTGGGGGTCAATGAGCAGTTCTTC.

The gene calls are TRBV6-5 and TRBJ2-1; 10 positions agree with TRBD2. Germline CDR1 and CDR2: MNHEY and SVGAGI. After removal of 6 bases from V and 3 bases from J, the junction contained 5 bases not matched to a gene. The CDR3 sequence is 15 residues long. The CDR3 bases are TGTGCCAGCAGGCCTCCTAGCGGGAGCTACAATGAGCAGTTCTTC. It encodes CASRPPSGSYNEQFF.

Only a few counts were recorded for this clonotype. This chain connects TRBV3-1 to TRBJ2-5, with D possibly TRBD2 on 5 matching bases. CDR3 size: 14 residues. Trimming left V 1 base short and J 5 bases short, with 11 bases between. The germline V gene has CDR1 LGHDT and CDR2 YNNKEL (reference sequence). The CDR3 here is CASSQGPGMETQYF. As DNA, the CDR3 is TGTGCCAGCAGCCAAGGGCCGGGAATGGAGACCCAGTACTTC.

This clonotype appeared a few times. This chain joins TRBV28 and TRBJ2-7, with 8 bases identical to TRBD1. V was pared by 5 bases and J by 3 bases, with 3 bases of the junction left unmatched. CDR1 is MDHEN, CDR2 SYDVKM, per germline. The CDR3 contains 13 residues. CDR3 nucleotide sequence: TGTGCCAGCAGTAGACAGGGGTACTACGAGCAGTACTTC. Translation gives CASSRQGYYEQYF.